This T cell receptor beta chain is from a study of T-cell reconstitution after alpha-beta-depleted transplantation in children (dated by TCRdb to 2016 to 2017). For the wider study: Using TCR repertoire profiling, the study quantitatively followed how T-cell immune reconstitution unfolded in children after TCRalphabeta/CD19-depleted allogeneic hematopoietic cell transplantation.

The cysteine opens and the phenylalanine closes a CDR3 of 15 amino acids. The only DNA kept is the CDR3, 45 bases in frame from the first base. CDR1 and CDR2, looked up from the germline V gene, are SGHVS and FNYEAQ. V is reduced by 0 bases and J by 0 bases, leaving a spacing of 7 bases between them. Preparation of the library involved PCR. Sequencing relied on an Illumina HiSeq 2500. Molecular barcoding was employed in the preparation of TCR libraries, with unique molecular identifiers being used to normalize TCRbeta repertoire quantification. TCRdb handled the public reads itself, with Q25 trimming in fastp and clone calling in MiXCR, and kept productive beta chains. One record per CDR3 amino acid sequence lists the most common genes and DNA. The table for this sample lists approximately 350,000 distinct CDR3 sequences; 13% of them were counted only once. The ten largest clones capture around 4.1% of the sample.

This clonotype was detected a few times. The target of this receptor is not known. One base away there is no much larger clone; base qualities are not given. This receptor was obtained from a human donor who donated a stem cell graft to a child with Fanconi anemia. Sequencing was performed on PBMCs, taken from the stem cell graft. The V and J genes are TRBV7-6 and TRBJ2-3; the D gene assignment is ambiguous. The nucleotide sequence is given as TGTGCCAGCAGCTTAGCCGGGTCCAGCACAGATACGCAGTATTTT. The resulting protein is CASSLAGSSTDTQYF. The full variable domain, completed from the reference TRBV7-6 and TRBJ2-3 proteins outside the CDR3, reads GAGVSQSPRYKVTKRGQDVALRCDPISGHVSLYWYRQALGQGPEFLTYFNYEAQQDKSGLPNDRFSAERPEGSISTLTIQRTEQRDSAMYRCASSLAGSSTDTQYFGPGTRLTVL.